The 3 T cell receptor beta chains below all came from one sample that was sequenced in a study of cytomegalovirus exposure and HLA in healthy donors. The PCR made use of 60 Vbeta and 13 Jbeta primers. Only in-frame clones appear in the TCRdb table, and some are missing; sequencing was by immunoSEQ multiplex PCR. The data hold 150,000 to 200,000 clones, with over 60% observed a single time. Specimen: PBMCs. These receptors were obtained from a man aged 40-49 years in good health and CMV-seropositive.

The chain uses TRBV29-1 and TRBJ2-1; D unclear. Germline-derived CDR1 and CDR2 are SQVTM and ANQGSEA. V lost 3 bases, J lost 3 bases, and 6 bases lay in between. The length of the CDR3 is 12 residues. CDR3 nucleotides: TGCAGCGTTGAGAGAAGCTACAATGAGCAGTTCTTC. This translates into CSVERSYNEQFF.

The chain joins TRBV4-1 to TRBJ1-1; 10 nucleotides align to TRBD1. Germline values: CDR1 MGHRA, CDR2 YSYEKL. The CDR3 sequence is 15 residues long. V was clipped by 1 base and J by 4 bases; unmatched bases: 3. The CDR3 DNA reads TGCGCCAGCAGCCAAGTCCGGACAGGGGGCACTGAAGCTTTCTTT. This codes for CASSQVRTGGTEAFF.

Written as DNA, the CDR3 is TGTGCCAGCTCACCGTCGGCCTACAATGAGCAGTTCTTC. Protein sequence: CASSPSAYNEQFF. The V and J genes are TRBV18 and TRBJ2-1; D gene ambiguous. The CDR3 consists of 13 residues. V dropped 3 bases and J dropped 2 bases, with 5 bases sitting between them. CDR1 KGHSH and CDR2 LQKENI come from the germline V gene.